This paragraph reports one T cell receptor (beta chain). CDR1 is MNHEY and CDR2 is SVGAGI in the germline V gene. The CDR3 extends over 15 amino acids. The V end was cut by 0 bases, the J end by 5 bases, with 13 bases between. These data come from a study of OX40 agonist ivuxolimab in advanced cancers. Study background: The treatment was a fully human IgG2 OX40 agonist, ivuxolimab. Patients were treated with intravenous ivuxolimab, dosed at 0.01 to 10 mg/kg and infused every 2 weeks.

Clones were sequenced by immunoSEQ multiplex PCR, and TCRdb holds only the in-frame ones, with some missing. The sample contains fewer than 95,000 clones, around 90% of which appear only once. This TCR was recovered from an adult with an advanced solid tumor such as melanoma, head and neck, liver or kidney cancer. Here the sequenced sample was CD4+ or CD8+ T cells sorted from blood, taken in a trial of the OX40 agonist ivuxolimab. This chain links TRBV6-5 with TRBJ1-1; no reliable D call. The CDR3 here is CASSYSSRLSTEAFF. The CDR3 DNA reads as TGTGCCAGCAGTTACTCGAGTCGGTTGAGTACTGAAGCTTTCTTT.